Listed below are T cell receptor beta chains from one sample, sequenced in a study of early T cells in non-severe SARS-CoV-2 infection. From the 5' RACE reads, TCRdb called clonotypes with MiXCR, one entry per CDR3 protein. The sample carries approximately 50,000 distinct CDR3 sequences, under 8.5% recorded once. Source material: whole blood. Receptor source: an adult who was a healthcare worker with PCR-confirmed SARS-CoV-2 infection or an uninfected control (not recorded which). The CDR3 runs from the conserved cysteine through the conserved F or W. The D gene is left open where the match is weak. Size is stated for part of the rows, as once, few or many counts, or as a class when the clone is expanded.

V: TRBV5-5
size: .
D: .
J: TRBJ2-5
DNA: TGTGCCAGCAGCCCCGCGGATCTGGTGGGAACCCAGTACTTC
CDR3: CASSPADLVGTQYF

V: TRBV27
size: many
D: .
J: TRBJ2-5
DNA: TGTGCCAGCAGTTCAACCACAGGGATTGAGACCCAGTACTTC
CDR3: CASSSTTGIETQYF

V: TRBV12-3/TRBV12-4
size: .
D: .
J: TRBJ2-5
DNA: TGTGCCAGCAGTCCAAACGAGGGCGGTTTCGGAGAGACCCAGTACTTC
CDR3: CASSPNEGGFGETQYF

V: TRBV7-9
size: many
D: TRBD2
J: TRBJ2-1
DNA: TGTGCCAGCAGCCGCACTAGCGGGAGGGTAAATGAGCAGTTCTTC
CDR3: CASSRTSGRVNEQFF

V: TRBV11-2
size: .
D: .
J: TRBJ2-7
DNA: TGTGCCAGCAGGGGGATTAGGCGGGCCTCCTACGAGCAGTACTTC
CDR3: CASRGIRRASYEQYF

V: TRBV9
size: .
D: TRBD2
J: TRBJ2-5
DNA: TGTGCCAGCAGCGTAGACAGCGGGAGGGGAGAGACCCAGTACTTC
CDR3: CASSVDSGRGETQYF

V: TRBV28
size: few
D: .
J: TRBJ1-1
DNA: TGTGCCAGCAGCAGTCCGGGGCTGAACACTGAAGCTTTCTTT
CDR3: CASSSPGLNTEAFF

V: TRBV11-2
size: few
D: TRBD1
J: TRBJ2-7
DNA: TGTGCCAGCAGCCGTAGTTCCGGGACAGACTACGAGCAGTACTTC
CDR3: CASSRSSGTDYEQYF

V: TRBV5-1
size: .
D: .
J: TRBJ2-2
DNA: TGCGCCAGCAGCACCAGGACGAACACCGGGGAGCTGTTTTTT
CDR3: CASSTRTNTGELFF

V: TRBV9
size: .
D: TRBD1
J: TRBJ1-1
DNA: TGTGCCAGCAGCACCCGACAGGGGAAGAGATTTGAAGCTTTCTTT
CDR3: CASSTRQGKRFEAFF

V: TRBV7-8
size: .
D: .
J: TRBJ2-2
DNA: TGTGCCAGCAGCTTAGGACGGCTCCCGGGGGAGCTGTTTTTT
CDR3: CASSLGRLPGELFF

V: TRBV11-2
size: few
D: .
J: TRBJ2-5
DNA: TGTGCCAGCAGCTTAAGGCCCGCGAGTTCCAGTGTAGAGACCCAGTACTTC
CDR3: CASSLRPASSSVETQYF

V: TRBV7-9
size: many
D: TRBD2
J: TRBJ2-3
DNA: TGTGCCAGCAGCCCACTAGCGGGAGGGTTGGAAGATACGCAGTATTTT
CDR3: CASSPLAGGLEDTQYF

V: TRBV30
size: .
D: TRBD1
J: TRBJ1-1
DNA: TGTGCCTGGAGGGGGGACAGGGGAAAAGCTTTCTTT
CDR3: CAWRGDRGKAFF

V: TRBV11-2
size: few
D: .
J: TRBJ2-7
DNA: TGTGCCAGCAGCTTTACCGACGAGCAGTACTTC
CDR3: CASSFTDEQYF

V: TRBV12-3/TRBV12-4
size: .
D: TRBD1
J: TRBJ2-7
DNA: TGTGCCAGCAGTTTAGGGGACAGGGGGCTCCAATCCTACGAGCAGTACTTC
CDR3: CASSLGDRGLQSYEQYF

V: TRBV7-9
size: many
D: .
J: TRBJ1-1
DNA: TGTGCCAGCAGCTCTACTAACCGGGGGACGACGGATAAAGAAGCTTTCTTT
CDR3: CASSSTNRGTTDKEAFF

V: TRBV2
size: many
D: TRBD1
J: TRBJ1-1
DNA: TGTGCCAGCAGCCCGGGGACAGGGGGAGGAAATACTGAAGCTTTCTTT
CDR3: CASSPGTGGGNTEAFF

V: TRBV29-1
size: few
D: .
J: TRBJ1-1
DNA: TGCAACGTTGGGGGGCTTGACACTGAAGCTTTCTTT
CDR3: CNVGGLDTEAFF

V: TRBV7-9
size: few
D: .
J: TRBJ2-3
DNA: TGTGCCAGCAGCCCTTTGCTCCTCGTCAATTCCGCAGATACGCAGTATTTT
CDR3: CASSPLLLVNSADTQYF

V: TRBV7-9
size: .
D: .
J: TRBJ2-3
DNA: TGTGCCAGCAGCTTCGACGTAGCAGATACGCAGTATTTT
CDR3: CASSFDVADTQYF

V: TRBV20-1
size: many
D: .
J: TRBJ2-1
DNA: TGCAGTGCTATAACAGGACCATCAGACTACAATGAGCAGTTCTTC
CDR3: CSAITGPSDYNEQFF

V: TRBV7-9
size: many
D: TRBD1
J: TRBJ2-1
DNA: TGTGCCAGCAGCCCACCGGGACAGGGGACCTACAATGAGCAGTTCTTC
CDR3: CASSPPGQGTYNEQFF

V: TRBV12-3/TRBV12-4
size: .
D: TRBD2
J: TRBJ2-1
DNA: TGTGCCAGCAGTTCCCGGGGGTTTAGCGGGAGAGTGGACAATGAGCAGTTCTTC
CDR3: CASSSRGFSGRVDNEQFF

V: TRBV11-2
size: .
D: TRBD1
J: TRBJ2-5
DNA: TGTGCCAGCAGCCCGGGGACAGTCCAAGAGACCCAGTACTTC
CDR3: CASSPGTVQETQYF

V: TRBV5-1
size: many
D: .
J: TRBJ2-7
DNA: TGCGCCAGCAGCTTGGACCTAGAGGAGCAGTACTTC
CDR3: CASSLDLEEQYF

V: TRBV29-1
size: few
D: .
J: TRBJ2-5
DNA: TGCAGCGTTGTGGGTCGGGCTGAGCAAGAGACCCAGTACTTC
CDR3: CSVVGRAEQETQYF

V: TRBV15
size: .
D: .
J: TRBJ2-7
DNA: TGTGCCACCAGCAGAGCGCTCAGGGGCCTTACCTACGAGCAGTACTTC
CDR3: CATSRALRGLTYEQYF

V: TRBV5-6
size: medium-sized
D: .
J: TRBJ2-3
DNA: TGTGCCAGCAGCCCGATTAGGACGGGCACAGATACGCAGTATTTT
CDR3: CASSPIRTGTDTQYF

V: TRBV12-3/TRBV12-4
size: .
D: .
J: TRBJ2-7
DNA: TGTGCCAGCAGTTTGGAAGCGCCCTCCTACGAGCAGTACTTC
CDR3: CASSLEAPSYEQYF

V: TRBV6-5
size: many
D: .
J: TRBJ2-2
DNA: TGTGCCAGCAGCCGTGCCGAGACCGGGGAGCTGTTTTTT
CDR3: CASSRAETGELFF

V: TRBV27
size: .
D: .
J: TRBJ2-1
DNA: TGTGCCAGCAGTTTTTACTATCAACTCATAACTCGCAATGAGCAGTTCTTC
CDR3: CASSFYYQLITRNEQFF

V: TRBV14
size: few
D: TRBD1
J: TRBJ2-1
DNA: TGTGCCAGCAGCAACCGGGACAGTTACAATGAGCAGTTCTTC
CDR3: CASSNRDSYNEQFF

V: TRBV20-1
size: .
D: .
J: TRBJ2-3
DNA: TGCAGTGCTCCAGGACCAACAACTAGCACAGATACGCAGTATTTT
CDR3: CSAPGPTTSTDTQYF

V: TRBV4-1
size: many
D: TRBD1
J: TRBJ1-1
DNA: TGCGCCAGCAGCCAAGATACAGGGGGCTACACTGAAGCTTTCTTT
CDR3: CASSQDTGGYTEAFF

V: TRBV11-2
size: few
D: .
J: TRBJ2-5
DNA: TGTGCCAGCAGCTCCTACTACAATTCCGAGACCCAGTACTTC
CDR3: CASSSYYNSETQYF

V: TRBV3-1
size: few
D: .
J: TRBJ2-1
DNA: TGTGCCAGCAGCCATAGTGGCAATGAGCAGTTCTTC
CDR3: CASSHSGNEQFF

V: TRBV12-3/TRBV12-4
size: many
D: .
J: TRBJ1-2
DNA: TGTGCCAGCAGTTTGGACAGAGGAAGAGGGGGCTACACCTTC
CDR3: CASSLDRGRGGYTF

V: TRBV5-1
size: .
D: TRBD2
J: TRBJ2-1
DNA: TGCGCCAGCAGCTTGGCGCGACTAGCGGGGGCCAAAAGCTATGAGCAGTTCTTC
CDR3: CASSLARLAGAKSYEQFF

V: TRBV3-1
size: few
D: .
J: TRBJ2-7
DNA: TGTGCCAGCAGCCAAGGGGTAATGCAGTACTTC
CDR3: CASSQGVMQYF

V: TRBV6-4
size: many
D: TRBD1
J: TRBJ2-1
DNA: TGTGCCTCCTCACAGGGGCCCTACAATGAGCAGTTCTTC
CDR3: CASSQGPYNEQFF

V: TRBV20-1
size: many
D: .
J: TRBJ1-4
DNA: TGCAGTGCTAGCGGGGGGTGGGAAGAAAAACTGTTTTTT
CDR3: CSASGGWEEKLFF

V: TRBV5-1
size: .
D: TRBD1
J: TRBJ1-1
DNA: TGCGCCAGCAGCACCGGGACAGTGAACACTGAAGCTTTCTTT
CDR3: CASSTGTVNTEAFF

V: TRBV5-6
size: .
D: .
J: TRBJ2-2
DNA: TGTGCCAGCAGCTTGGACAGAAGAACCGGGGAGCTGTTTTTT
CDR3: CASSLDRRTGELFF

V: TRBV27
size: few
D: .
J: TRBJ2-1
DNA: TGTGCCAGCAGTCCAGGACACCCCCTGGGGACCAATGAGCAGTTCTTC
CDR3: CASSPGHPLGTNEQFF